This T cell receptor beta chain was sequenced in a study of T cells after yellow fever vaccination. MiXCR was run by TCRdb on the 5' RACE reads, yielding one entry per CDR3 protein. Among nearly 550,000 distinct CDR3 sequences listed, 19% were seen once. The sample here was PBMCs, taken 15 days after the yellow fever booster vaccination. This sequence originates from a man aged 30 to 39 who received the YFV17D yellow fever vaccine.

CDR3 protein: CASSDQLTLTETQYF. CDR3 DNA sequence: TGTGCCAGCAGTGACCAACTCACCCTAACGGAGACCCAGTACTTC. The chain recombines TRBV6-1 with TRBJ2-5; D not resolved. V was shortened by 3 bases and J by 5 bases, with 16 bases between the two germline ends. The CDR3 sequence is 15 residues long. From germline, CDR1 is MNHNS and CDR2 SASEGT.